This is a list of T cell receptor beta chains from one sample in a study of identical twins. From the 5' RACE reads, TCRdb called clonotypes with MiXCR, one entry per CDR3 protein. The sample consists of around 650,000 distinct CDR3 sequences, just over 7% of them appearing once. Separately, the same data were catalogued under a study of yellow fever vaccine responses in identical twins.

The sequenced sample consisted of PBMCs. These receptors all stem from a woman under 30 in good health. Both conserved end residues are part of each CDR3. D genes are given only for firm matches. Rows give clone size only sometimes, using once, few, many, or a class for an expanded clone.

V,size,J,D,CDR3,DNA
TRBV3-1,many,TRBJ1-2,.,CASSTGDGYTF,TGTGCCAGCAGTACCGGTGATGGCTACACCTTC
TRBV20-1,few,TRBJ2-5,.,CSITGGEETQYF,TGCAGTATCACAGGGGGGGAGGAGACCCAGTACTTC
TRBV7-8,few,TRBJ2-5,TRBD2,CASSPRLAGLETQYF,TGTGCCAGCAGCCCCAGACTAGCGGGTTTGGAGACCCAGTACTTC
TRBV15,many,TRBJ2-1,TRBD2,CATSGTTSGRGNEQFF,TGTGCCACCAGCGGGACAACTAGCGGGAGGGGTAATGAGCAGTTCTTC
TRBV27,few,TRBJ1-5,TRBD1,CASSLVGQGRNQPQHF,TGTGCCAGCAGTTTGGTCGGACAGGGGAGGAATCAGCCCCAGCATTTT
TRBV20-1,.,TRBJ2-3,TRBD2,CSAPLSGADTQYF,TGCAGTGCTCCGCTTAGCGGGGCCGATACGCAGTATTTT
TRBV6-6,.,TRBJ2-1,.,CASYSGGRDEQFF,TGTGCCAGCTATTCTGGGGGCCGGGATGAGCAGTTCTTC
TRBV12-3/TRBV12-4,many,TRBJ2-7,.,CASSWAFYEQYF,TGTGCCAGCAGTTGGGCCTTCTACGAGCAGTACTTC
TRBV5-5,.,TRBJ2-7,TRBD1,CASSTGTGLYEQYF,TGTGCCAGCAGCACCGGGACAGGGCTCTACGAGCAGTACTTC
TRBV2,few,TRBJ1-2,TRBD1,CASNTYGQGAHGYTF,TGTGCCAGCAATACGTACGGACAGGGGGCGCATGGCTACACCTTC
TRBV15,few,TRBJ2-3,TRBD1,CATSRAWGTANLDTQYF,TGTGCCACCAGCAGAGCCTGGGGGACAGCAAACCTAGATACGCAGTATTTT
TRBV20-1,many,TRBJ2-1,.,CSARGPGGQFF,TGCAGTGCTAGGGGTCCCGGGGGGCAGTTCTTC
TRBV5-1,many,TRBJ1-4,.,CASSLFWTDNEKLFF,TGCGCCAGCAGCTTGTTCTGGACAGACAATGAAAAACTGTTTTTT
TRBV29-1,many,TRBJ2-3,.,CSVSDFGDTQYF,TGCAGCGTTAGCGATTTCGGGGATACGCAGTATTTT
TRBV2,.,TRBJ2-7,.,CASSDYPGHSALNEQYF,TGTGCCAGCAGTGACTATCCGGGCCATAGCGCCCTTAACGAGCAGTACTTC
TRBV11-2,.,TRBJ2-1,.,CASSLAMDPGEQFF,TGTGCCAGCAGCTTAGCCATGGACCCCGGGGAGCAGTTCTTC
TRBV29-1,few,TRBJ1-4,.,CSVLGTSANEKLFF,TGCAGCGTTTTAGGGACGTCGGCTAATGAAAAACTGTTTTTT
TRBV10-3,many,TRBJ2-1,.,CAISESRPESSSSYNEQFF,TGTGCCATCAGTGAGTCGAGGCCTGAGTCCTCGAGCTCCTACAATGAGCAGTTCTTC
TRBV11-2,many,TRBJ2-7,TRBD2,CASSSPGLAGTYEQYF,TGTGCCAGCAGCTCACCAGGACTAGCGGGAACCTACGAGCAGTACTTC
TRBV5-1,.,TRBJ1-3,.,CASSLADGRSGNTIYF,TGCGCCAGCAGCTTGGCCGACGGACGCTCTGGAAACACCATATATTTT
TRBV7-9,.,TRBJ2-3,.,CASSRPVGPTRDTQYF,TGTGCCAGCAGCCGACCCGTGGGCCCCACAAGAGATACGCAGTATTTT
TRBV20-1,many,TRBJ2-7,.,CSATPGLTYEQYF,TGCAGTGCTACACCGGGACTTACCTACGAGCAGTACTTC
TRBV7-8,.,TRBJ1-5,.,CASSLEPLVSQPQHF,TGTGCCAGCAGCTTAGAGCCCCTAGTGAGCCAGCCCCAGCATTTT
TRBV5-5,.,TRBJ2-1,.,CASSLEGNYYNEQFF,TGTGCCAGCAGCTTGGAGGGTAATTACTACAATGAGCAGTTCTTC
TRBV28,few,TRBJ2-3,.,CASSSKEVDTQYF,TGTGCCAGCAGCTCCAAAGAAGTAGATACGCAGTATTTT
TRBV20-1,few,TRBJ2-1,TRBD2,CSAWSSTSGANEQFF,TGCAGTGCTTGGAGTTCGACTAGCGGGGCCAATGAGCAGTTCTTC
TRBV7-6,many,TRBJ2-1,.,CASSLLGFYEQFF,TGTGCCAGCAGCTTATTGGGCTTCTATGAGCAGTTCTTC
TRBV20-1,.,TRBJ2-1,.,CSARDGSSYNEQFF,TGCAGTGCTAGAGACGGGAGCTCCTACAATGAGCAGTTCTTC
TRBV29-1,many,TRBJ1-1,TRBD1,CSVDRQGDEAFF,TGCAGCGTTGACCGGCAGGGGGATGAAGCTTTCTTT
TRBV7-2,many,TRBJ2-2,.,CASSGEVGATGELFF,TGTGCCAGCAGCGGGGAGGTGGGGGCGACCGGGGAGCTGTTTTTT
TRBV2,many,TRBJ1-5,TRBD1,CASRTGRDRVNQPQHF,TGTGCCAGCAGGACCGGCCGGGACAGGGTCAATCAGCCCCAGCATTTT
TRBV5-1,many,TRBJ2-1,TRBD2,CASSLQGLAGGYNEQFF,TGCGCCAGCAGCCTACAAGGACTAGCGGGGGGGTACAATGAGCAGTTCTTC
TRBV28,many,TRBJ1-6,TRBD1,CASSLTDRGLYNSPLHF,TGTGCCAGCAGCCTGACCGACAGGGGATTGTATAATTCACCCCTCCACTTT
TRBV12-3/TRBV12-4,.,TRBJ2-3,.,CASGRYSVTDTQYF,TGTGCCAGCGGACGGTATAGCGTCACAGATACGCAGTATTTT
TRBV7-6,few,TRBJ1-1,.,CASSFDQGFTEAFF,TGTGCCAGCAGCTTCGACCAGGGATTCACTGAAGCTTTCTTT
TRBV10-3,many,TRBJ2-7,.,CAISAVNEQYF,TGTGCCATCAGTGCGGTTAACGAGCAGTACTTC
TRBV19,few,TRBJ2-2,.,CASSAYARNQGFNTGELFF,TGTGCCAGTAGTGCATACGCAAGGAATCAGGGTTTTAACACCGGGGAGCTGTTTTTT
TRBV7-9,.,TRBJ2-1,TRBD2,CASSLLRTSGSSPYNEQFF,TGTGCCAGCAGCTTACTCCGGACTAGCGGGAGTAGCCCCTACAATGAGCAGTTCTTC
TRBV27,few,TRBJ2-5,TRBD1,CASNTGTGIGTQYF,TGTGCCAGCAACACCGGGACAGGGATCGGGACCCAGTACTTC
TRBV20-1,few,TRBJ2-3,TRBD1,CSARHGQGSDTQYF,TGCAGTGCTAGACACGGACAGGGTTCAGATACGCAGTATTTT
TRBV24-1,many,TRBJ2-1,TRBD2,CATSDPPGPAGYNEQFF,TGTGCCACCAGTGATCCGCCGGGGCCAGCGGGGTACAATGAGCAGTTCTTC
TRBV11-2,.,TRBJ2-3,TRBD1,CASSTLRDRASHTQYF,TGTGCCAGCAGCACTCTCCGGGACAGGGCCTCTCATACGCAGTATTTT
TRBV20-1,few,TRBJ1-5,TRBD1,CSARDRGQPQHF,TGCAGTGCTAGGGACAGGGGGCAGCCCCAGCATTTT
TRBV5-1,.,TRBJ2-7,TRBD2,CASSLVRPSGLAGLPYEQYF,TGCGCCAGCAGCTTGGTGCGACCCTCAGGACTAGCGGGACTCCCCTACGAGCAGTACTTC
TRBV20-1,.,TRBJ2-6,.,CCAKDSYLSGANVLTF,TGCTGTGCTAAGGACAGTTATCTCTCTGGGGCCAACGTCCTGACTTTC
TRBV29-1,.,TRBJ1-5,.,CSVQGFCNQPQHF,TGCAGCGTCCAGGGGTTCTGCAATCAGCCCCAGCATTTT
TRBV2,few,TRBJ2-1,.,CASSDRFYNEQFF,TGTGCCAGCAGTGATAGGTTCTACAATGAGCAGTTCTTC
TRBV4-1,many,TRBJ2-3,.,CASSLPGLGSIGDTQYF,TGCGCCAGCAGCCTCCCGGGTCTGGGCTCTATCGGGGATACGCAGTATTTT
TRBV4-1,few,TRBJ2-3,TRBD2,CASSQDLTSGDTQYF,TGCGCCAGCAGCCAAGATTTGACTAGCGGTGATACGCAGTATTTT
TRBV5-1,.,TRBJ2-5,TRBD1,CASSRDRLAETQYF,TGCGCCAGCAGCCGGGACAGGCTTGCTGAGACCCAGTACTTC
TRBV29-1,few,TRBJ1-2,TRBD1,CSVERTGGYTF,TGCAGCGTAGAGAGGACAGGCGGCTACACCTTC
TRBV12-3/TRBV12-4,many,TRBJ2-1,.,CASMALPWRLDNEQFF,TGTGCCAGCATGGCCCTTCCCTGGAGGTTAGACAATGAGCAGTTCTTC